The entry below describes one T cell receptor (beta chain). This entry comes from a study of CD4 and CD8 cells across lung adenocarcinoma regions. The CDR3 has 14 amino acids. Germline V CDR1 and CDR2: MNHEY, SMNVEV (reference sequence). TCRdb fed the PCR reads into MiXCR, producing one record per CDR3 protein. Of 24,000 or so distinct CDR3 sequences listed, approximately 52% are singletons. The patients had localized lung adenocarcinoma, a non-small cell subtype. The source material was CD4+ T cells from the center of a lung tumor. The source is a male donor with lung adenocarcinoma. The CD4 and CD8 labels of this study may be unreliable. The rearrangement joins TRBV27 to TRBJ2-5; tentative D call: TRBD1 (6 bases). This CDR3 is CAGSGGRDPETQYF. Written as DNA, the CDR3 is TGTGCGGGCAGTGGGGGCCGTGACCCAGAGACCCAGTACTTC.